Below are 23 T cell receptor beta chains sequenced from a single sample in a study of regulatory T cells in long-lasting Graves disease. Regarding time point: newly diagnosed GD, antithyroid drugs for less than 3 months. Making the TCR library involved RNA that had been extracted from PBMCs. To make TCR beta libraries, researchers used iRepertoire HTBI primers and Arm-PCR of CDR3 regions. TCRdb called the multiplex PCR reads again in MiXCR, with one record for every CDR3 protein. Found here are about 470,000 distinct CDR3 sequences, approximately 15% of them singletons; the top ten hold over 15%. The sample was also reused in another study, on T cells in Graves' hyperthyroidism and ophthalmopathy.

Sample: peripheral blood mononuclear cells (PBMCs), taken at new diagnosis, from a patient treated with antithyroid drugs. The receptor set was obtained from a woman between 25 and 40 years old with Graves disease.

This clonotype was recorded at least ten times. The chain recombines TRBV27 with TRBJ2-1; 10 bases map to TRBD2. CDR3 size: 22 residues. Germline trimming cut 2 bases from V and 0 bases from J; bases unmatched to any gene: 19. The V gene's germline CDR1 is MNHEY and CDR2 SMNVEV (reference sequence). The CDR3 coding sequence is TGTGCCAGCAGTTTAGTGTCACTAGCGGGAAGGGGAGACCTGTCCTCCTACAATGAGCAGTTCTTC. It codes for CASSLVSLAGRGDLSSYNEQFF.

In its sample, this clonotype was seen many times. CDR3: CASSLFQGGEKLFF. As DNA, the CDR3 is TGTGCCAGCAGTTTGTTTCAGGGGGGTGAAAAACTGTTTTTT. The chain combines TRBV28 with TRBJ1-4; 7 bases map to TRBD1. The CDR3 loop spans 14 amino acids. Trimming took 3 bases from V and 7 from J; bases not matched to a gene: 5. Germline loops: CDR1 MDHEN, CDR2 SYDVKM.

This clonotype was detected ten times or more. The chain uses TRBV5-1 and TRBJ2-5; 7 bases are a match to TRBD1. The CDR3 runs to 13 residues. The trim removed 3 bases at V and 4 bases at J, leaving 3 bases unmatched. From germline, CDR1 is SGHRS and CDR2 YFSETQ. The CDR3 is CASSWGQRETQYF. Here the CDR3 DNA reads TGCGCCAGCAGCTGGGGACAGCGAGAGACCCAGTACTTC.

This chain links TRBV7-3 with TRBJ2-3, with D perhaps matching TRBD1 (6 bases). The CDR3 sequence is 18 residues long. Germline-derived CDR1 and CDR2 are SGHTA and FQGTGA. V lost 6 bases and J lost 1, with 23 bases in between. Here the CDR3 reads CASSLLRTADVRTDTQYF. The CDR3 nucleotides are TGTGCCAGCAGTTTATTACGGACAGCGGACGTCCGCACAGATACGCAGTATTTT.

This clonotype was recorded at least ten times. This chain connects TRBV12-3 or TRBV12-4 to TRBJ1-4; 7 bases are shared with TRBD1. V dropped 5 bases and J dropped 11; count of bases not matched to a gene: 5. CDR3 size: 12 residues. CDR3 loop: CASSPRGGKLFF. The CDR3 coding sequence is TGTGCCAGCAGTCCCAGGGGGGGTAAACTGTTTTTT.

There are a few counts of this clonotype. This chain joins TRBV2 and TRBJ1-2, with TRBD1 matching 7 bases. Germline values: CDR1 SNHLY, CDR2 FYNNEI. The CDR3 runs to 10 residues. V lost 5 bases to trimming and J lost 12 bases; unmatched junction nucleotides: 3. CDR3 sequence (DNA): TGTGCCAGCAGTAGGGGGCTCGACACCTTC. Translating it yields CASSRGLDTF.

This clonotype was found many times. This chain connects TRBV19 to TRBJ2-5, with 12 nucleotides matching TRBD2. V lost 4 bases to trimming and J lost 7 bases; unmatched junction nucleotides: 16. Germline lookup yields CDR1 LNHDA and CDR2 SQIVND (reference sequence). The CDR3 spans 18 residues. In DNA, the CDR3 is TGTGCCAGTAGTAGGGCTAGCGGGAGGGCCCAAGCGTATGGGACCCAGTACTTC. As protein: CASSRASGRAQAYGTQYF.

This clonotype has a handful of counts. This may come from a read error, since a much larger clone is one base off. This chain joins TRBV30 and TRBJ1-2; 7 nucleotides line up with TRBD1. This CDR3 has 16 amino acids. After removal of 4 bases from V and 7 bases from J, the junction contained 18 bases not matched to a gene. The germline V gene has CDR1 GTSNPN and CDR2 SVGIG (reference sequence). The CDR3 region is CAWNTFATGWGSGYTF. DNA of the CDR3: TGTGCCTGGAACACATTCGCGACAGGGTGGGGGTCTGGCTACACCTTC.

This chain joins TRBV2 and TRBJ1-3; D remains unclear. V was cut by 7 bases and J by 4 bases, with 8 bases left in between. Germline V lookup: CDR1 SNHLY, CDR2 FYNNEI. The length of the CDR3 is 12 residues. CDR3 sequence (DNA): TGTGCCAGCACGGAGTTCGGAAACACCATATATTTT. Amino acid sequence: CASTEFGNTIYF.

This clonotype showed up many times. The chain joins TRBV20-1 to TRBJ2-3; D is perhaps TRBD1 (6 bases). V lost 0 bases and J lost 4, with 11 bases in between. Germline CDR1 reads DFQATT; CDR2 reads SNEGSKA (reference sequence). CDR3 length: 14 residues. The CDR3, as DNA: TGCAGTGCTAGAGAGACAGGTTATGCAGATACGCAGTATTTT. It codes for CSARETGYADTQYF.

This clonotype occurred many times. The chain combines TRBV27 with TRBJ2-1, with 12 bases identical to TRBD2. V was clipped by 6 bases and J by 5 bases; unmatched bases: 5. The CDR3 extends over 15 amino acids. Germline CDR1 MNHEY, CDR2 SMNVEV (reference sequence). The DNA for the CDR3 is TGTGCCAGCAGCACACTAGCGGGAGGAGACAATGAGCAGTTCTTC. This encodes CASSTLAGGDNEQFF.

V usage is TRBV19 and J usage is TRBJ1-4; 9 nucleotides match TRBD1. With 10 bases clipped from V and 5 bases from J, the junction kept 8 bases outside the gene matches. Germline CDR1 reads LNHDA; CDR2 reads SQIVND (reference sequence). CDR3 size: 14 residues. CDR3 in amino acids: CATSRDRGNEKLFF. The DNA of the CDR3 is TGTGCCACTTCTAGAGACAGGGGGAATGAAAAACTGTTTTTT.

The chain couples TRBV14 to TRBJ2-2; D might be TRBD2 (5 bases). The CDR3 has 13 residues. CDR1 and CDR2 from the germline V gene are SGHDN and FVKESK. Deletions cut 4 bases from V and 17 bases from J, with 20 bases between. The CDR3 region is CASSRLLEGVPFF. In nucleotides, the CDR3 is TGTGCCAGCAGCCGCCTTCTAGAGGGAGTCCCTTTTTTT. Full variable domain (outside the CDR3, taken from reference TRBV14 and TRBJ2-2): EAGVTQFPSHSVIEKGQTVTLRCDPISGHDNLYWYRRVMGKEIKFLLHFVKESKQDESGMPNNRFLAERTGGTYSTLKVQPAELEDSGVYFCASSRLLEGVPFFGEGSRLTVL.

V is TRBV7-9 and J is TRBJ1-5, with 8 bases aligning to TRBD1. V shed 4 bases, J shed 0 bases, and the junction held 11 bases outside the gene matches. Germline assignment: CDR1 SEHNR and CDR2 FQNEAQ (reference sequence). The CDR3 has 18 amino acids. The CDR3 protein is CASSSGTGVLNSNQPQHF. The DNA for the CDR3 is TGTGCCAGCAGCTCTGGGACAGGAGTGCTCAATAGCAATCAGCCCCAGCATTTT.

This clonotype was seen ten or more times. The chain carries TRBV6-1 and TRBJ1-4; no reliable D call. The CDR3 is 12 residues long. Trimming left V 8 bases short and J 7 bases short, with 11 bases between. The V gene's germline CDR1 is MNHNS and CDR2 SASEGT. CDR3: CASGHGAEKLFF. In nucleotides, the CDR3 is TGTGCCAGCGGTCACGGCGCTGAAAAACTGTTTTTT.

This clonotype was found many times. The rearrangement uses TRBV28 and TRBJ2-2; 11 bases match TRBD1. Trimming removed 1 base from V and 6 bases from J; junction bases left unmatched: 4. This CDR3 has 16 amino acids. Germline V gene data show CDR1 as MDHEN and CDR2 as SYDVKM. The CDR3 region has the DNA TGTGCCAGCAGTTTATCGGGGACAGGGGGGTCCGGGGAGCTGTTTTTT. Its protein product is CASSLSGTGGSGELFF.

This clonotype has ten or more counts. The chain recombines TRBV7-3 with TRBJ2-1; 8 bases map to TRBD2. The V gene's germline CDR1 is SGHTA and CDR2 FQGTGA. There are 13 residues in the CDR3. With 5 bases clipped from V and 10 bases from J, the junction kept 7 bases outside the gene matches. DNA for the CDR3: TGTGCCAGCAGCCCCGGACGGGGGGGCGAGCAGTTCTTC. Translating it yields CASSPGRGGEQFF.

In this sample, this clonotype turned up a few times. This could be a read error, since a much larger clone is one nucleotide away. This chain links TRBV30 with TRBJ1-4; the D is unclear. The CDR3 length is 15 residues. V was shortened by 3 bases and J by 7 bases, with 18 bases between the two germline ends. Germline V gene data show CDR1 as GTSNPN and CDR2 as SVGIG (reference sequence). CDR3 sequence (DNA): TGTGCCTGGAGAGACGGGCATCAAGACCCTGAAAAACTGTTTTTT. The encoded protein is CAWRDGHQDPEKLFF.

In its sample, this clonotype was seen many times. This chain links TRBV6-2 or TRBV6-3 with TRBJ2-3; a weak D match, TRBD2 (5 bases). V gave up 5 bases and J gave up 0 bases, with 12 bases separating them. CDR1 and CDR2 from the germline V gene are MNHEY and SVGEGT. The CDR3 sequence is 15 residues long. CDR3 in amino acids: CASSEGAVSTDTQYF. CDR3 nucleotide sequence: TGTGCCAGCAGTGAGGGAGCGGTTAGCACAGATACGCAGTATTTT.

This clonotype has a handful of counts. J is TRBJ2-6 and V is TRBV24-1; TRBD1 aligns across 8 bases. Germline V gene sequence: CDR1 KGHDR, CDR2 SFDVKD. The CDR3 is 18 residues long. Trimming cost V 7 bases and J 2 bases; bases outside gene matches: 12. The DNA for the CDR3 is TGTGCCACCAGCACACAGGACAGGGAGCTTCCTGGGGCCAACGTCCTGACTTTC. Protein: CATSTQDRELPGANVLTF.

The genes are TRBV13 and TRBJ2-4; either TRBD1 or TRBD2 may fit D (5 bases each). CDR3 length: 15 residues. Per the germline V gene, CDR1 is PRHDT and CDR2 is FYEKMQ (reference sequence). V was pared by 5 bases and J by 5 bases, with 16 bases between. This chain's CDR3 is CASSGTGLLENIQYF. The CDR3, as DNA: TGTGCCAGCAGCGGAACGGGGCTTTTAGAAAACATTCAGTACTTC.

The V call is TRBV5-1, the J call TRBJ2-1; 13 bases match TRBD2. The CDR3 totals 19 residues. Germline trimming cut 3 bases from V and 1 base from J; bases unmatched to any gene: 10. Per the germline V gene, CDR1 is SGHRS and CDR2 is YFSETQ. CDR3 nucleotide sequence: TGCGCCAGCAGCTGGGGCGGGACTAGCGGGATATGGTCCTACAATGAGCAGTTCTTC. Its translation is CASSWGGTSGIWSYNEQFF. Complete variable domain (other parts from reference TRBV5-1 and TRBJ2-1): KAGVTQTPRYLIKTRGQQVTLSCSPISGHRSVSWYQQTPGQGLQFLFEYFSETQRNKGNFPGRFSGRQFSNSRSEMNVSTLELGDSALYLCASSWGGTSGIWSYNEQFFGPGTRLTVL.

This clonotype was observed at least ten times. J is TRBJ2-3 and V is TRBV20-1; D is undetermined. V was cut by 4 bases and J by 2 bases, with 13 bases left in between. Germline CDR1 reads DFQATT; CDR2 reads SNEGSKA (reference sequence). This CDR3 is 14 amino acids long. CDR3 protein: CSAIPQETTDTQYF. The CDR3 DNA reads TGCAGTGCTATACCTCAGGAAACCACAGATACGCAGTATTTT.